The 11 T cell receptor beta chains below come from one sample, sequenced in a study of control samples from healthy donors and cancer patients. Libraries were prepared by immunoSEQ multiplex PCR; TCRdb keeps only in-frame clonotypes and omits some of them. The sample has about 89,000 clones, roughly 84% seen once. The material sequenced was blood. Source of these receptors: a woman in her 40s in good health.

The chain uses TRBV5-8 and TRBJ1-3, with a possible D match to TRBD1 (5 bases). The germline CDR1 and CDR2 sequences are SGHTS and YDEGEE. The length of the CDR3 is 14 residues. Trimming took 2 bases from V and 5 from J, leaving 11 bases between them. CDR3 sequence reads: CASSFRQGRNTIYF. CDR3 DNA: TGTGCCAGCAGCTTCCGTCAGGGACGAAACACCATATATTTT. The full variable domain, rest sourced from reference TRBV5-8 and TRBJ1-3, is EAGVTQSPTHLIKTRGQQATLRCSPISGHTSVYWYQQALGLGLQFLLWYDEGEERNRGNFPPRFSGRQFPNYSSELNVNALELEDSALYLCASSFRQGRNTIYFGEGSWLTVV.

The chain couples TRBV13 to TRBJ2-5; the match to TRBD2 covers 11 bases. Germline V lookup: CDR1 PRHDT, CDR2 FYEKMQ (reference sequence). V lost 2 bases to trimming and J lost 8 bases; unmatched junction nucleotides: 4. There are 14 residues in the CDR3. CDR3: CASSLLAGGGTQYF. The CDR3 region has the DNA TGTGCCAGCAGCTTACTAGCGGGGGGCGGTACCCAGTACTTC.

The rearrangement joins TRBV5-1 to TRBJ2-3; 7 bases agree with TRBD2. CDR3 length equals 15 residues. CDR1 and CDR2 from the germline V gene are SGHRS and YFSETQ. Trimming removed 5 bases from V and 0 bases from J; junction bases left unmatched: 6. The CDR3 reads CASRPGGTSTDTQYF. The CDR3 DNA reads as TGCGCCAGCAGACCCGGGGGGACTAGCACAGATACGCAGTATTTT.

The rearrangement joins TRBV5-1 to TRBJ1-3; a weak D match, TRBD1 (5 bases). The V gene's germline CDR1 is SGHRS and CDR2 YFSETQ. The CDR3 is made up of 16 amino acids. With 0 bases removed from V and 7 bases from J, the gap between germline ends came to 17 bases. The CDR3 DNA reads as TGCGCCAGCAGCTTGGAACCGCCTGGCCGGGGGAACACCATATATTTT. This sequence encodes CASSLEPPGRGNTIYF.

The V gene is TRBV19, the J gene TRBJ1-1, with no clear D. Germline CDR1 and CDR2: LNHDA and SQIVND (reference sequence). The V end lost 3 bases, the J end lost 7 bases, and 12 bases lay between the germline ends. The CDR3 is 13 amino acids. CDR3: CASSISRSNEAFF. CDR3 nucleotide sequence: TGTGCCAGTAGTATCAGCCGGTCGAATGAAGCTTTCTTT.

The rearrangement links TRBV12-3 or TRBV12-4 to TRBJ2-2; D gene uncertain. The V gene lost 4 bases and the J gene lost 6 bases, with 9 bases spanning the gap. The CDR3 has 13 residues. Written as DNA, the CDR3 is TGTGCCAGCAGTTACAGTGAGTCCGGGGAGCTGTTTTTT. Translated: CASSYSESGELFF.

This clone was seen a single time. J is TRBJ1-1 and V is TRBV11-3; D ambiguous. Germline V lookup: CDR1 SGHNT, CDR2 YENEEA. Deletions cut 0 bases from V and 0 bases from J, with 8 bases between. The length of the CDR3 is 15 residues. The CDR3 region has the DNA TGTGCCAGCAGCTTAGAACCAGACTTGAACACTGAAGCTTTCTTT. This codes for CASSLEPDLNTEAFF.

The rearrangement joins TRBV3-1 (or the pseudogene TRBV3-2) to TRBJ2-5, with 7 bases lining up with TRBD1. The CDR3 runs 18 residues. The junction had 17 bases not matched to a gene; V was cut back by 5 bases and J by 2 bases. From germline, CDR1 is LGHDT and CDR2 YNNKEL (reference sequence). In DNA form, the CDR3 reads TGTGCCAGCAGCTCAAACCGGGACAGAGATCTGTGGCAAGAGACCCAGTACTTC. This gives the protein CASSSNRDRDLWQETQYF.

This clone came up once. Written as DNA, the CDR3 is TGTGCCACCTCTGCAGGGGGCAGTCAGCCCCAGCATTTT. As protein: CATSAGGSQPQHF. V usage is TRBV24-1 and J usage is TRBJ1-5, with TRBD1 matching 8 bases. With 9 bases clipped from V and 6 bases from J, the junction kept 6 bases outside the gene matches. The CDR3 is 13 amino acids. Per germline, CDR1 KGHDR and CDR2 SFDVKD.

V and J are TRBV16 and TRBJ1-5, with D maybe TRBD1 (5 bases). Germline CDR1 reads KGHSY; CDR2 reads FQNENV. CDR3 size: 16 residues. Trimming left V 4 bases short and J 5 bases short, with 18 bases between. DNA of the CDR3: TGTGCCAGCAGCCCCTCGGGGGACTTGGGTCATCAGCCCCAGCATTTT. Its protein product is CASSPSGDLGHQPQHF.

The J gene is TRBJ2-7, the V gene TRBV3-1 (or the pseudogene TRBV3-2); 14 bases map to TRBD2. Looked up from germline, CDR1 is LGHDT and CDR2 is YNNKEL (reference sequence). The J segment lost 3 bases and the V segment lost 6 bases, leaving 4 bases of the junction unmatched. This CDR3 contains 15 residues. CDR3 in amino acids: CASSLGLAGDYEQYF. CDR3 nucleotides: TGTGCCAGCAGTCTGGGACTAGCGGGGGACTACGAGCAGTACTTC.